This T cell receptor (beta chain) comes out of a study of blood T cells in healthy people across ages. Every sample yielded at least 6.5 million isolated PBMCs. A sample-barcoded 5' primer and a J-beta primer mix were used in a second PCR of roughly 6 to 11 cycles. TCRdb reprocessed the 5' RACE reads with MiXCR, giving one entry per CDR3 protein. The sample carries fewer than 2,000,000 distinct CDR3 sequences, about two fifths recorded once. Germline V CDR1 and CDR2: DFQATT, SNEGSKA (reference sequence). The CDR3 contains 14 residues. V gave up 8 bases and J gave up 3 bases, with 20 bases separating them.

This chain uses TRBV20-1 with TRBJ2-7; D not resolved. The sample comprised blood. This receptor was obtained from a human donor in good health. The chain's CDR3 is CSPKKEAGVYEQYF. The CDR3 DNA reads TGCAGTCCAAAGAAGGAAGCAGGAGTCTACGAGCAGTACTTC.